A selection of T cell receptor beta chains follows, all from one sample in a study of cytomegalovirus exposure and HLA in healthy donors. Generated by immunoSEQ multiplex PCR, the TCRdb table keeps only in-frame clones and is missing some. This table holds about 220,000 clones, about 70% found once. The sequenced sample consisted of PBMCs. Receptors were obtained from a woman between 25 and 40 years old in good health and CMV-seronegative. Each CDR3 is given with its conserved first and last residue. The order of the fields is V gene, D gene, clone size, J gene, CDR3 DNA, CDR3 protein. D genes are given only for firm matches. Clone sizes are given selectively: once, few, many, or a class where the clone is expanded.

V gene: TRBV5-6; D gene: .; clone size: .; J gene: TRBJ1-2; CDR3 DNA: TGTGCCAGCAGCTTTTCCAGGGAAGCTTACACCTTC; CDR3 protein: CASSFSREAYTF
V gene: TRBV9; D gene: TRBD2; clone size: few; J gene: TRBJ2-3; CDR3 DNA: TGTGCCAGCAGCGTAGTGGGGGGGTCAGATACGCAGTATTTT; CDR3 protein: CASSVVGGSDTQYF
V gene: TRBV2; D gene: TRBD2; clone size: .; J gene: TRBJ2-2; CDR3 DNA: TGTGCCAGGGCCGGGACTAGCGGGGGACGGAACACCGGGGAGCTGTTTTTT; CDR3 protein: CARAGTSGGRNTGELFF
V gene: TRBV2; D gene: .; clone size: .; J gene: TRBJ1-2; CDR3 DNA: TGTGCCAGCAGTCGGACAGCTGATGGCTACACCTTC; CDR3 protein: CASSRTADGYTF
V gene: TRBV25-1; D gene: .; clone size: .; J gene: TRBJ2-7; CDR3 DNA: TGTGCCAGCGGGGCCAGCTCCTACGAGCAGTACTTC; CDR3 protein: CASGASSYEQYF
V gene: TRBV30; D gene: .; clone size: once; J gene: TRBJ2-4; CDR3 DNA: TGTGCCTGGAGTGTTGCAGGAGGAAACATTCAGTACTTC; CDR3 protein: CAWSVAGGNIQYF
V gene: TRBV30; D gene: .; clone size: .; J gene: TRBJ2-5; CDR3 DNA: TGTGCCGGAGGAGGGGCACACCAAGAGACCCAGTACTTC; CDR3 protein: CAGGGAHQETQYF
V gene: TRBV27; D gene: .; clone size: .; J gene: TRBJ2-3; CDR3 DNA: TGTGCCAGCAGTACCCCGGCGGGGATTAAAATTAGCACAGATACGCAGTATTTT; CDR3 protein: CASSTPAGIKISTDTQYF
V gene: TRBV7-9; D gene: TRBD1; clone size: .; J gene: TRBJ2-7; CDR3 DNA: TGTGCCAGCAGCTCAGGGGGCGGTTCGTACGAGCAGTACTTC; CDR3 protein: CASSSGGGSYEQYF
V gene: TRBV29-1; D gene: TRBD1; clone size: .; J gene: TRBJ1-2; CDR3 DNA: TGCAGCGTTGCCGGGACAGGGGAGGGCTACACCTTC; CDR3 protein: CSVAGTGEGYTF
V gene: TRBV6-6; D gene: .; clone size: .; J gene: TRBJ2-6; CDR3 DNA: TGTGCCAGCAGTGCGACAGGCTCTGGGGCCAACGTCCTGACTTTC; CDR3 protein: CASSATGSGANVLTF
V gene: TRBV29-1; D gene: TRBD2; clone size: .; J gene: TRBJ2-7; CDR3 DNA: TGCAGCGTTGAAGGGCTAGCGGGAGACAGAGACGAGCAGTACTTC; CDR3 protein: CSVEGLAGDRDEQYF
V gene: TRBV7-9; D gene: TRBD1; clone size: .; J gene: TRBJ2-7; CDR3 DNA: TGTGCCAGCAGCTCGATGTGGACAGGTGAATCCTACGGGCAGTACTTC; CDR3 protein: CASSSMWTGESYGQYF
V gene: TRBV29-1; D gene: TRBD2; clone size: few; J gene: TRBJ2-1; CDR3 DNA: TGCAGCGTTGAAGGGCTAGCGGGAGGTCGGTGGAATGAGCAGTTCTTC; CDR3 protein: CSVEGLAGGRWNEQFF
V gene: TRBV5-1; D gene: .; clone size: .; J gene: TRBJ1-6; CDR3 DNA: TGCGCCAGCAGCTTGGCCCAGGGGAAAAATTCACCCCTCCACTTT; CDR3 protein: CASSLAQGKNSPLHF
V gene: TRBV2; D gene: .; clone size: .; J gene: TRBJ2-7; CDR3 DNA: TGTGCCAGCAGTGAAAGTCAGGGATGGGGAGAGCAGTACTTC; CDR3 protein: CASSESQGWGEQYF
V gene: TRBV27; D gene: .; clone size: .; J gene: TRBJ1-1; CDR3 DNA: TGTGCCAGCACCTCGGGAGCTGAAGCTTTCTTT; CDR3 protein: CASTSGAEAFF
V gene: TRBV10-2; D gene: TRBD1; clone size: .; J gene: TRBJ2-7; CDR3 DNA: TGCGCCAGCAGTGAAGGGACAGGGATTTCCTACGAGCAGTACTTC; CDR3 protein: CASSEGTGISYEQYF
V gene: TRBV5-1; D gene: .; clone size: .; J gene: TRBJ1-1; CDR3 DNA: TGCGCCAGCAGGTATACAGGAATGAACACTGAAGCTTTCTTT; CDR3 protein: CASRYTGMNTEAFF